Each of the 25 T cell receptor beta chains below was sequenced from the same sample in a study of CD8 T cells in ankylosing spondylitis. Study-wide findings and caveats: A TCR beta motif of fewer than ten highly homologous variants seemed to mark ankylosing spondylitis blood.

Antigen specificity for these receptors is unknown. TCRdb reanalysed the 5' RACE reads using MiXCR and keeps one entry per CDR3 protein. Of 500,000 to 550,000 distinct CDR3 sequences listed, about 13% are singletons. Sequenced: blood, either unsorted or a sorted T cell fraction (not recorded which). The receptors come from a male donor with ankylosing spondylitis.

The chain couples TRBV3-1 to TRBJ2-1; D call uncertain. V lost 5 bases to trimming and J lost 4 bases, with 12 bases between them. The length of the CDR3 is 14 residues. Germline CDR1 LGHDT, CDR2 YNNKEL (reference sequence). This CDR3 is CASSIRVGYNEQFF. CDR3 nucleotide sequence: TGTGCCAGCAGCATACGGGTTGGATACAATGAGCAGTTCTTC.

This clonotype was seen a few times. This chain links TRBV20-1 with TRBJ2-7, with D uncertain. The CDR3 length is 15 residues. Per the germline V gene, CDR1 is DFQATT and CDR2 is SNEGSKA (reference sequence). With 2 bases removed from V and 1 base from J, the gap between germline ends came to 15 bases. In DNA form, the CDR3 reads TGCAGTGCTAGAAACCCCTCCGGGTCTTCCTACGAGCAGTACTTC. This encodes CSARNPSGSSYEQYF.

This clonotype was detected a few times. V usage is TRBV5-8 and J usage is TRBJ2-6; D might be TRBD1 (6 bases). Germline V gene sequence: CDR1 SGHTS, CDR2 YDEGEE. V lost 3 bases and J lost 2, with 12 bases in between. This CDR3 has 16 amino acids. DNA for the CDR3: TGTGCCAGCAGCTCCTACAGGGCTACTGGGGCCAACGTCCTGACTTTC. Protein: CASSSYRATGANVLTF.

The rearrangement uses TRBV6-5 and TRBJ2-1; 12 positions agree with TRBD1. CDR3 size: 16 residues. Looked up from germline, CDR1 is MNHEY and CDR2 is SVGAGI. V was clipped by 3 bases and J by 8 bases; unmatched bases: 8. CDR3 loop: CASSYVRDRGRDEQFF. The DNA of the CDR3 is TGTGCCAGCAGTTATGTCCGGGACAGGGGGCGCGATGAGCAGTTCTTC.

The chain links TRBV5-1 to TRBJ2-5; D gene uncertain. Germline V gene data show CDR1 as SGHRS and CDR2 as YFSETQ. The CDR3 has 14 residues. Trimming took 0 bases from V and 5 from J, leaving 11 bases between them. CDR3 sequence: CASSLEHSRETQYF. The CDR3 nucleotides are TGCGCCAGCAGCTTGGAACACTCGAGGGAGACCCAGTACTTC.

The chain is built from TRBV28 and TRBJ2-3, with a weak D call TRBD2 (6 bases). This CDR3 spans 15 amino acids. With 2 bases removed from V and 2 bases from J, the gap between germline ends came to 11 bases. Germline lookup yields CDR1 MDHEN and CDR2 SYDVKM. The CDR3 reads CASSLITGATDTQYF. For the CDR3, the DNA is TGTGCCAGCAGTTTAATAACGGGAGCCACAGATACGCAGTATTTT. The variable domain in full, completed from reference TRBV28 and TRBJ2-3, reads DVKVTQSSRYLVKRTGEKVFLECVQDMDHENMFWYRQDPGLGLRLIYFSYDVKMKEKGDIPEGYSVSREKKERFSLILESASTNQTSMYLCASSLITGATDTQYFGPGTRLTVL.

The chain has TRBV3-1 and TRBJ2-7; 15 bases line up with TRBD2. CDR3 length equals 18 residues. The junction had 11 bases not matched to a gene; V was cut back by 4 bases and J by 4 bases. Germline CDR1 LGHDT, CDR2 YNNKEL (reference sequence). In DNA, the CDR3 is TGTGCCAGCAGCCGAATCACTTCCGGGACTAGCGGGAGGTACGAGCAGTACTTC. Protein product: CASSRITSGTSGRYEQYF.

The chain couples TRBV7-6 to TRBJ2-3; 10 nucleotides agree with TRBD1. The CDR3 covers 18 residues. V lost 4 bases, J lost 4 bases, and 14 bases stayed unmatched. The germline CDR1 and CDR2 sequences are SGHVS and FNYEAQ. In DNA form, the CDR3 reads TGTGCCAGCAGCTCCATACAAGGACAGGGGGGGACCGCAGATACGCAGTATTTT. This gives the protein CASSSIQGQGGTADTQYF. Full variable domain (missing parts from reference TRBV7-6 and TRBJ2-3): GAGVSQSPRYKVTKRGQDVALRCDPISGHVSLYWYRQALGQGPEFLTYFNYEAQQDKSGLPNDRFSAERPEGSISTLTIQRTEQRDSAMYRCASSSIQGQGGTADTQYFGPGTRLTVL.

The gene calls are TRBV10-3 and TRBJ2-2, with 9 bases fitting TRBD1. The ends lost 6 bases at V and 3 bases at J; junction bases unmatched: 5. The CDR3 loop spans 15 amino acids. Germline lookup yields CDR1 ENHRY and CDR2 SYGVKD. CDR3 DNA sequence: TGTGCCATCAGGTCGGGACAGGGAGACACCGGGGAGCTGTTTTTT. It yields the protein CAIRSGQGDTGELFF.

This clonotype has just a few counts. This chain uses TRBV7-9 with TRBJ2-7; D remains unclear. Germline values: CDR1 SEHNR, CDR2 FQNEAQ (reference sequence). This CDR3 region has 14 residues. Trimming removed 5 bases at V and 2 bases at J, with 13 bases between. CDR3 in DNA: TGTGCCAGCAGCAAAGAACAGAACCCCTACGAGCAGTACTTC. As protein: CASSKEQNPYEQYF.

This clonotype was observed a few times. V is TRBV10-1 and J is TRBJ2-7; 9 bases map to TRBD1. The V and J ends lost 10 bases and 8 bases, in that order; junction bases with no gene match: 15. There are 14 residues in the CDR3. Germline CDR1 is WNHNN and CDR2 is SYGVQD (reference sequence). CDR3 region: CATKTGTGTSQQYF. The CDR3 bases are TGCGCCACCAAAACGGGGACAGGGACTTCGCAGCAGTACTTC.

The chain uses TRBV29-1 and TRBJ1-1; D is unresolved. V lost 4 bases to trimming and J lost 1 base, with 13 bases between them. CDR3 length: 14 amino acids. Germline-derived CDR1 and CDR2 are SQVTM and ANQGSEA. The CDR3 here is CSVGSAAQNTEAFF. CDR3 bases: TGCAGCGTTGGGTCTGCCGCGCAGAACACTGAAGCTTTCTTT.

The chain recombines TRBV11-2 with TRBJ2-5; D is perhaps TRBD2 (6 bases). V was trimmed by 4 bases and J by 3 bases, leaving 12 bases between them. CDR1 SGHAT and CDR2 FQNNGV come from the germline V gene. This CDR3 contains 14 residues. This CDR3 reads CASSSAWGEETQYF. CDR3 sequence (DNA): TGTGCCAGCAGCTCCGCGTGGGGGGAAGAGACCCAGTACTTC.

The V and J genes are TRBV5-1 and TRBJ2-6, with D maybe TRBD1 (6 bases). Per the germline V gene, CDR1 is SGHRS and CDR2 is YFSETQ. The CDR3 covers 18 residues. V lost 4 bases and J 0 bases, leaving 17 bases between the germline ends. The CDR3 nucleotides are TGCGCCAGCAGCCCCGGTGACAGGATGTACTCTGGGGCCAACGTCCTGACTTTC. As protein: CASSPGDRMYSGANVLTF. Full variable domain (outside the CDR3, taken from reference TRBV5-1 and TRBJ2-6): KAGVTQTPRYLIKTRGQQVTLSCSPISGHRSVSWYQQTPGQGLQFLFEYFSETQRNKGNFPGRFSGRQFSNSRSEMNVSTLELGDSALYLCASSPGDRMYSGANVLTFGAGSRLTVL.

The V and J genes are TRBV12-3 or TRBV12-4 and TRBJ2-3; maybe TRBD1 (6 bases). The V gene lost 5 bases and the J gene lost 2 bases, with 14 bases spanning the gap. The CDR3 contains 15 residues. DNA of the CDR3: TGTGCCAGCAGTACTACAGGGCGCCTCACAGATACGCAGTATTTT. This codes for CASSTTGRLTDTQYF.

This clonotype has a handful of counts. J is TRBJ2-1 and V is TRBV7-9; 11 nucleotides align to TRBD2. The ends lost 5 bases at V and 9 bases at J; junction bases unmatched: 3. Germline CDR1 is SEHNR and CDR2 is FQNEAQ (reference sequence). The CDR3 spans 13 residues. CDR3 residues: CASSPGTSGEQFF. In DNA, the CDR3 is TGTGCCAGCAGCCCCGGGACTAGCGGTGAGCAGTTCTTC.

The chain combines TRBV27 with TRBJ1-4; 7 nucleotides match TRBD1. Germline CDR1 is MNHEY and CDR2 is SMNVEV (reference sequence). The CDR3 is made up of 15 amino acids. The ends lost 1 base at V and 10 bases at J; junction bases unmatched: 9. The CDR3 nucleotides are TGTGCCAGCAGTTTATTAGGACAGGACTGGGGAAAACTGTTTTTT. Amino acid sequence: CASSLLGQDWGKLFF.

This clonotype has just a few counts. J is TRBJ2-3 and V is TRBV2, with a weak D call TRBD1 (5 bases). V was shortened by 4 bases and J by 5 bases, with 7 bases between the two germline ends. The length of the CDR3 is 12 residues. Germline values: CDR1 SNHLY, CDR2 FYNNEI. The CDR3 here is CASSVGEDTQYF. CDR3 bases: TGTGCCAGCAGTGTAGGGGAAGATACGCAGTATTTT.

The chain carries TRBV12-3 or TRBV12-4 and TRBJ1-5; D remains unclear. CDR3 size: 15 residues. Trimming shortened V by 3 bases and J by 6 bases, and 15 bases separated the two germline ends. Here the CDR3 reads CASSFSQRVGQPQHF. The CDR3 DNA sequence: TGTGCCAGCAGTTTTAGTCAACGGGTGGGTCAGCCCCAGCATTTT.

CDR3: CASSQVTGGELFF. The CDR3 DNA sequence: TGTGCCAGCAGCCAAGTCACAGGAGGGGAGCTGTTTTTT. The chain has TRBV14 and TRBJ2-2; weak D call: TRBD1 (5 bases). This CDR3 is built from 13 residues. V was trimmed by 1 base and J by 8 bases, leaving 8 bases between them. CDR1 and CDR2 (germline): SGHDN, FVKESK.

The table lists this clonotype with a few counts. V usage is TRBV5-1 and J usage is TRBJ1-1; possible D gene TRBD1, 6 bases. The V gene's germline CDR1 is SGHRS and CDR2 YFSETQ. The CDR3 has 15 amino acids. Trimming left V 0 bases short and J 4 bases short, with 13 bases between. CDR3 DNA: TGCGCCAGCAGCTTGGCCGACAGGTTGGGCACTGAAGCTTTCTTT. This gives the protein CASSLADRLGTEAFF.

The rearrangement joins TRBV7-9 to TRBJ1-2; a possible D gene is TRBD1 (6 bases). This CDR3 is 14 amino acids long. Between the trimmed V and J ends, which lost 8 bases and 4 bases, there was a span of 17 bases. Germline V gives CDR1 SEHNR, CDR2 FQNEAQ (reference sequence). The CDR3 spells CASQPGGQGYGYTF. CDR3 nucleotide sequence: TGTGCCAGCCAACCCGGGGGGCAAGGCTATGGCTACACCTTC. Combining the CDR3 with reference TRBV7-9 and TRBJ1-2 gives the whole variable domain DTGVSQNPRHKITKRGQNVTFRCDPISEHNRLYWYRQTLGQGPEFLTYFQNEAQLEKSRLLSDRFSAERPKGSFSTLEIQRTEQGDSAMYLCASQPGGQGYGYTFGSGTRLTVV.

There are many counts of this clonotype. The rearrangement joins TRBV3-1 to TRBJ1-6; no clear D. Germline V gene lookup returns CDR1 LGHDT and CDR2 YNNKEL (reference sequence). The CDR3 has 17 amino acids. The ends were cut back, 1 base at V and 7 bases at J, with 17 bases in the middle. For the CDR3, the DNA is TGTGCCAGCAGCCAAGGAAGATTAGGGATAACAAATTCACCCCTCCACTTT. This translates into CASSQGRLGITNSPLHF.

The chain recombines TRBV6-5 with TRBJ2-5, with D maybe TRBD2 (6 bases). This CDR3 is 16 amino acids long. V lost 0 bases and J 5 bases, leaving 16 bases between the germline ends. The germline gives CDR1 MNHEY, CDR2 SVGAGI. The CDR3 region is CASSYSSAGVGETQYF. In nucleotides, the CDR3 is TGTGCCAGCAGTTACTCGTCAGCGGGTGTAGGCGAGACCCAGTACTTC.

This clonotype was detected only a few times. This chain joins TRBV6-2 or TRBV6-3 and TRBJ1-2; a possible D gene is TRBD1 (5 bases). Germline V lookup: CDR1 MNHEY, CDR2 SVGEGT. The V and J ends lost 4 bases and 7 bases respectively, with 16 bases between them. CDR3 size: 14 residues. The CDR3, as DNA: TGTGCCAGCAGTTCAGGGACGGCGACCGGTGGCTACACCTTC. Protein product: CASSSGTATGGYTF.